Below, one T cell receptor beta chain is given with its context. The read ends 3 residues early relative to the CDR3; the germline J gene fills the gap. Other DNA sequences in this specimen translate into the identical CDR3. The CDR3 sequence is 13 residues long. V was shortened by 4 bases and J by 4 bases, with 9 bases between the two germline ends. Germline lookup yields CDR1 MRHNA and CDR2 SNTAGT. The entry originates in a study of T cells in women clearing cervical HPV infection. TCRdb's table, derived via immunoSEQ multiplex PCR, lists solely in-frame clones and lacks some. The data include about 30,000 clones; the top ten clones carry approximately 1.5%.

The specimen sequenced was blood buffy coat. This chain links TRBV6-4 with TRBJ2-3; D remains unclear. The receptor was isolated from a woman between 18 and 70 years old with a cervical HPV16 infection that either progressed to CIN3+ or cleared (not recorded which). The DNA read from the CDR3 is TGTGCCAGCAGTGTCGACTTCTCAGATACG. Translating gives CASSVDFSDT. The full CDR3 protein is CASSVDFSDTQYF.